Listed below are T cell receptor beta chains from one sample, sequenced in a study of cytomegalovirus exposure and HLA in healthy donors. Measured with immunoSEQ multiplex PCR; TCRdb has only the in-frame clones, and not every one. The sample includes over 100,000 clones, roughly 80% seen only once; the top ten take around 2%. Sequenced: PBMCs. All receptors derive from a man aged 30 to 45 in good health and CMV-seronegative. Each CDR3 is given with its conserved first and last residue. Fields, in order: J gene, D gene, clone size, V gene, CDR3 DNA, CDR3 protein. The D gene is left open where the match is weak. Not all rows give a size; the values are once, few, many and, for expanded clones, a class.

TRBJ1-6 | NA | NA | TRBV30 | TGTGCCTGGAGGCAGACCGGGAGTTCACCCCTCCACTTT | CAWRQTGSSPLHF
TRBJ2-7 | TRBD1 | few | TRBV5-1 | TGCGCCAGCAGCTCGGACAGGGGGCCCGAGCAGTACTTC | CASSSDRGPEQYF
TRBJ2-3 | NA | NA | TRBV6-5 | TGTGCCAGCAGTCCGGACAGTTACACAGATACGCAGTATTTT | CASSPDSYTDTQYF
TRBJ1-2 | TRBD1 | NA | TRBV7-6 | TGTGCCAGCAGCCCCAGTAGGGACAGCCCTAACTATGGCTACACCTTC | CASSPSRDSPNYGYTF
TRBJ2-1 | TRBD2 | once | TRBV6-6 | TGTGCCAGCAGTTACCGGACTAGCGGGAGTGCTGAGCAGTTCTTC | CASSYRTSGSAEQFF
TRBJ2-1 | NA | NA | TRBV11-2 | TGTGCCAGCACTCGAACCGGGTCGTCGTCTGGGGAGCAGTTCTTC | CASTRTGSSSGEQFF
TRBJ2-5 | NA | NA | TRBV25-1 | TGTGCCAGCAGTGTGGACTACCCCCGGGAGACCCAGTACTTC | CASSVDYPRETQYF
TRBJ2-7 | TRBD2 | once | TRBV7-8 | TGTGCCAGCAGCCCGACTAGCGGGGCTTCCTACGAGCAGTACTTC | CASSPTSGASYEQYF
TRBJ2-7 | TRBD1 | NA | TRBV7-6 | TGTGCCAGCAGCCTGACTCGGGACAGGGGTGCCGAGCAGTACTTC | CASSLTRDRGAEQYF
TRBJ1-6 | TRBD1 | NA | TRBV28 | TGTGCCAGCAGCCCCGGGACAGGGCTCGGGCATTCACCCCTCCACTTT | CASSPGTGLGHSPLHF
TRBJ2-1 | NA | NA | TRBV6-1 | TGTGCCACCCGCTCAGGGAATTACAATGAGCAGTTCTTC | CATRSGNYNEQFF
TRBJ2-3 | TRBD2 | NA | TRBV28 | TGTGCCAGCAGTTTAGCGGGGGGGTTAACAGGGGATACGCAGTATTTT | CASSLAGGLTGDTQYF
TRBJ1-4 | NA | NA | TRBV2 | TGTGCCAGCAGTGGCGGGACTGAGGAAAAACTGTTTTTT | CASSGGTEEKLFF
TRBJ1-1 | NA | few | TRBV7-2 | TGTGCCAGCAGCCCACAAATCAGGGACACTGAAGCTTTCTTT | CASSPQIRDTEAFF
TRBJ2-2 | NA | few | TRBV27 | TGTGCCAGCAGTTTAATTCTTTCCGCCGGGGAGCTGTTTTTT | CASSLILSAGELFF
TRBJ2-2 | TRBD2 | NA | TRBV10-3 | TGTGCCATCACCGCGGGGGGCGCGAACACCGGGGAGCTGTTTTTT | CAITAGGANTGELFF
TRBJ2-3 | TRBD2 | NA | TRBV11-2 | TGTGCCAGCAGCCCCCAGGGACTAGTAGCAGATACGCAGTATTTT | CASSPQGLVADTQYF
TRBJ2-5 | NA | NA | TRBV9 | TGTGCCAGCAGCGTAGAGTCTTTAGGTACAGAAGAGACCCAGTACTTC | CASSVESLGTEETQYF
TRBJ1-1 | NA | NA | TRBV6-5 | TGTGCCAGCAGTTACGGGCAGGGGAACACTGAAGCTTTCTTT | CASSYGQGNTEAFF
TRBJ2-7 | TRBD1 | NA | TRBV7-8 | TGTGCCAGCAGCTCGGCCGCCGGGACAGGGGCCCACGAGCAGTACTTC | CASSSAAGTGAHEQYF
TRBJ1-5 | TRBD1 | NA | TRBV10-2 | TGCGCCAGCAGCGAGGACAGGGCTGGACAGCCCCAGCATTTT | CASSEDRAGQPQHF
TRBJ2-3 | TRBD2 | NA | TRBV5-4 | TGTGCCAGCAGCTTAGGGGGACTAGCGGCGGTCACAGATACGCAGTATTTT | CASSLGGLAAVTDTQYF
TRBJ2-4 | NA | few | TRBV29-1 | TGCAGCGTTGAGGGGGGGCGAAACAGTCAGTACTTC | CSVEGGRNSQYF
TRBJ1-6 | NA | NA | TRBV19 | TGTGCCAGTAGTATTGAGGGCGCGAATTCACCCCTCCACTTT | CASSIEGANSPLHF
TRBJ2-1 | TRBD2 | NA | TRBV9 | TGTGCCAGCAGCCTGGGACTAGCGGGGGGGGCTAGCTCCTACAATGAGCAGTTCTTC | CASSLGLAGGASSYNEQFF
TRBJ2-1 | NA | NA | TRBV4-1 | TGCGCCAGCAGCACTAGCTCCTACAATGAGCAGTTCTTC | CASSTSSYNEQFF
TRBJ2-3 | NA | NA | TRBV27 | TGTGCCAGCAGTTTTCAGGGCATTGGTGCGCAGTATTTT | CASSFQGIGAQYF
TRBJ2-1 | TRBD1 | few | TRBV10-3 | TGTGCCATCAGTGAATTGGGGGACAGACCCTACAATGAGCAGTTCTTC | CAISELGDRPYNEQFF
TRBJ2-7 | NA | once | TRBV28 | TGTGCCAGCAGACTCCCCGGGGGAGCCGGGTACTTC | CASRLPGGAGYF
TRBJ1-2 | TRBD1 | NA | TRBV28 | TGTGCCAGCTTAACAGGGGATCCCCAAAACTATGGCTACACCTTC | CASLTGDPQNYGYTF
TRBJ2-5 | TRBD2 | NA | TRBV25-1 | TGTGCCAGCAGTGAATCGGGGACTAGCGGGGGCCTCAAGGAGACCCAGTACTTC | CASSESGTSGGLKETQYF
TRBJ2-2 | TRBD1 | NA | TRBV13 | TGTGCCAGCAGCCCCCGCCGCACAGGGGTGAACACCGGGGAGCTGTTTTTT | CASSPRRTGVNTGELFF
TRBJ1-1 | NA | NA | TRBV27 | TGTGCCAGCAGTTTACCAGGGCTGAACACTGAAGCTTTCTTT | CASSLPGLNTEAFF
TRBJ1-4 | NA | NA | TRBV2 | TGTGCCAGCAGTGACAGGGCGGATGAAAAACTGTTTTTT | CASSDRADEKLFF
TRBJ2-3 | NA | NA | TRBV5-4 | TGTGCCAGCAGCCCGACCGTCAGGGGCTCCAGCACAGATACGCAGTATTTT | CASSPTVRGSSTDTQYF
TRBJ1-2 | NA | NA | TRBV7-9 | TGTGCCAGCAGCTTAAGGACAGACTATGGCTACACCTTC | CASSLRTDYGYTF
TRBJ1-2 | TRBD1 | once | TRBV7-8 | TGTGCCAGCAGCCCAACGGGACAGGGGTATGGCTACACCTTC | CASSPTGQGYGYTF
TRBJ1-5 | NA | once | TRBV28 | TGTGCCAGCACCCCCCGGGGGTGGGCTCAGCCCCAGCATTTT | CASTPRGWAQPQHF
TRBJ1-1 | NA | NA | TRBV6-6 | TGTGCCAGCAGTTACACACAGGGTTGGAACACTGAAGCTTTCTTT | CASSYTQGWNTEAFF
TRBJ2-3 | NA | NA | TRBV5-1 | TGCGCCAGCAGCTGGGGAGCCCCCCCGCCGTTAAATACGCAGTATTTT | CASSWGAPPPLNTQYF
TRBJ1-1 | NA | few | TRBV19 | TGTGCCAGTACCCCGGGCACTGAAGCTTTCTTT | CASTPGTEAFF
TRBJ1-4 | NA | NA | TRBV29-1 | TGCAGCGTTGCGACAGCCCAACTATCCAAGGGGAAACTGTTTTTT | CSVATAQLSKGKLFF
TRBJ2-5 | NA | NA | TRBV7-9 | TGTGCCAGCAGCTTAGAGGGGATGGAGACCCAGTACTTC | CASSLEGMETQYF
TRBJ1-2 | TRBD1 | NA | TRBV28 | TGTGCCAGCAGTGCGCCGGGACAGGGGGACTATGGCTACACCTTC | CASSAPGQGDYGYTF
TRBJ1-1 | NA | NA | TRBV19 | TGTGCCAGTAGGGGAGGGGTGTCGTGGAACACTGAAGCTTTCTTT | CASRGGVSWNTEAFF
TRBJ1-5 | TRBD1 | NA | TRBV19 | TGTGCCAGTAGAGCGACAGGGGGAAATCAGCCCCAGCATTTT | CASRATGGNQPQHF
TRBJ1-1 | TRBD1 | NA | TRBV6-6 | TGTGCCAGCAGCACAGACAGGGCGGACACTGAAGCTTTCTTT | CASSTDRADTEAFF
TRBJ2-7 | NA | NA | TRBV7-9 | TGTGCCAGCAGCTTTCTGGACAGTCCCTACGAGCAGTACTTC | CASSFLDSPYEQYF
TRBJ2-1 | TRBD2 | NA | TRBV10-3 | TGTGCCATCAGTGAGTCGGTTCTGCGGGGGGCTCATGAGCAGTTCTTC | CAISESVLRGAHEQFF